A single T cell receptor beta chain is shown here with its context. This clonotype was seen more than once but under ten times. Its antigen has not been determined. Base qualities are missing; no much larger clone stands one base away. The sample comes from a study of human T cells and chemical hapten exposure (dated by TCRdb to the early 2020s). For the study in its entirety: For sensitization, 2% DPC in acetone was applied to a roughly 2 cm by roughly 2 cm area of upper inner arm skin. Throughout the roughly 24-week study period, patients were also given weekly therapeutic DPC doses on the scalp. Patch testing was done on the upper back using Finn chambers containing 0.01% DPC, and results were scored after 6 days according to International Contact Dermatitis Research Group standards. Most of the patients in the cohort were female, and the cohort covered alopecia areata with under or over 50% scalp involvement, alopecia totalis and alopecia universalis. Libraries were pooled for sequencing, and per-sample TCR yields varied mainly because of small differences in library volumes within the pool. This study followed changes in the peripheral blood TCR repertoire in vivo during primary and secondary sensitization of alopecia patients to the hapten diphenylcyclopropenone (DPC). Blood samples were taken from patients before sensitization (week 0) and at 2, 6 and about 24 weeks after DPC sensitization. About 30 alopecia patients provided blood for TCR sequencing at one to four time points (pre-sensitization, 2, 6 and 24 weeks).

Explained via the paper, the time point label denotes: patch test 3, about 24 weeks after DPC sensitization. The treatment or condition tag for this specimen amounts to: therapeutic diphenylcyclopropenone sensitization with weekly scalp DPC. At every patch-test visit, the blood draw took place before the patch test was put on. To be eligible, patients had to be aged 18 to 70, diagnosed with alopecia and judged suitable for DPC therapy, while pregnant patients were excluded. Total RNA was extracted from unfractionated whole blood collected in Tempus Blood RNA tubes. What the study reported, not specific to this receptor: The number of TCRs above 1 in 1000 frequency did not change with DPC sensitization; there was no evidence of global repertoire structure alterations. Expanded TCRs formed significantly more large CDR3 similarity clusters than pre-sensitization or healthy control sets, consistent with antigen-driven responses. All patients had alopecia, a presumed autoimmune disease, so their immune response might differ from that of healthy individuals. Patch test score was positively correlated with the number of PT1 expanded TCRs, with significance at thresholds 8, 16 and 32 but not at 4. Repeated subsampling changed both the strength of the expansion versus patch-test correlation and the threshold at which that correlation became significant.

Receptor amplification or capture employed RACE. The sample was run on a NextSeq 500. Library preparation attached unique molecular identifiers to individual cDNA molecules for quantitative, reproducible TCR counting. Both TCR alpha and TCR beta chains were sequenced from each blood RNA sample. Per the original workflow: The median number of TCRs per sample was roughly 100,000, ranging from about 23,224 to 700,000. The Decombinator software suite was used to annotate the V, J and CDR3 of the TCR reads. To make PS versus PT1 abundance plots, every sample was subsampled to the same number of TCRs (28,000). TCRs were defined as expanded if absent before sensitization and observed at least eight times at the 2-week time point. In TCRdb, the public reads were trimmed at Q25 with fastp and aligned with MiXCR, with productive beta chains retained. Under each unique CDR3 protein, matching rows form one entry showing the most common genes and DNA. TCRdb's processing, not the authors', yielded these V and J calls. This sample is represented by 90,000 to 140,000 distinct CDR3 sequences; around 35% of them were singletons. About 2.7% of the sample comes from the top ten.

V lost 5 bases and J lost 5 bases; the stretch between them is 13 bases long. From a lookup of the germline V gene (reference sequence), CDR1 and CDR2 are SEHNR and FQNEAQ. Reading from cysteine to phenylalanine, the CDR3 counts 14 amino acids. The sequence is cut down to CDR3 DNA, 42 bases in frame from base 1. The chain links TRBV7-9 with TRBJ2-1; TRBD2 is perhaps the D gene, given 5 matching bases. Source: whole blood, taken in connection with sensitization to the hapten diphenylcyclopropenone (DPC). This TCR derives from a man between 40 and 49 years old with alopecia areata. Some clones in this sample may be carry-over from other donors' samples. The CDR3 region: CASSRRELNNEQFF. The sequenced DNA: TGTGCCAGCAGCCGCCGGGAATTGAACAATGAGCAGTTCTTC.